Reported below is one T cell receptor (beta chain). Its antigen is currently unknown. This entry is derived from a study of blood T cells in healthy people across ages. Study-wide findings and caveats: Researchers report that TCR beta diversity correlated strongly with naive T cell percentage. CMV status of donors was unknown, possibly confounding expanded clonotype changes.

For the second PCR, which ran for about 7 to 11 cycles, a sample-barcoded 5' primer and a J-beta primer mix were used. Using its own MiXCR run on the 5' RACE reads, TCRdb lists one record per CDR3 protein. The data hold approximately 810,000 distinct CDR3 sequences, with about 34% observed a single time. The receptor comes from a man younger than 35 in good health. Sequenced input: blood.

The CDR3: CASSLGQPTASPLHF. The CDR3 nucleotides read TGTGCCAGCAGCTTGGGACAGCCCACTGCCTCACCCCTCCACTTT. The chain uses TRBV7-9 and TRBJ1-6; 7 bases map to TRBD1. Per germline, CDR1 SEHNR and CDR2 FQNEAQ (reference sequence). The V gene end was trimmed by 3 bases and the J gene end by 10 bases; junction bases not matched to a gene: 9. The CDR3 covers 15 residues.